These T cell receptor beta chains were read from a single sample in a study of blood T cells in healthy people across ages. TCRdb independently ran MiXCR on the 5' RACE reads; one entry per CDR3 protein. Altogether fewer than 1,200,000 distinct CDR3 sequences are present, around 27% being singletons, with the ten largest covering less than 0.75%. This same sample was also part of a study on T cells of mothers and their children.

The sample consisted of blood. The origin of the receptors is a girl aged 2 to 10 in good health. Both conserved end residues are part of each CDR3. Fields, in order: J gene, clone size, D gene, V gene, CDR3 protein, CDR3 DNA. The D gene is left open where the match is weak. Rows may omit the clone size; those that give it use once, few, many or a size class.

>TRBJ1-6|NA|TRBD1|TRBV27
CASSTTGGNSPLHF
TGTGCCAGCAGTACGACAGGGGGTAATTCACCCCTCCACTTT
>TRBJ2-7|many|NA|TRBV29-1
CSVLGGSSYEQYF
TGCAGCGTCCTAGGGGGGTCAAGCTACGAGCAGTACTTC
>TRBJ2-7|few|NA|TRBV5-5
CASSWERARGYEQYF
TGTGCCAGCAGCTGGGAGAGGGCAAGGGGTTACGAGCAGTACTTC
>TRBJ2-7|NA|NA|TRBV6-2/TRBV6-3
CASSYSRDGYEQYF
TGTGCCAGCAGTTACTCGAGGGACGGATACGAGCAGTACTTC
>TRBJ1-1|NA|TRBD1|TRBV29-1
CSAGDRGGTEAFF
TGCAGCGCAGGGGACAGGGGTGGGACTGAAGCTTTCTTT
>TRBJ2-6|few|NA|TRBV5-1
CASSATSSGANVLTF
TGCGCCAGCAGCGCGACGAGCTCTGGGGCCAACGTCCTGACTTTC
>TRBJ2-2|NA|TRBD1|TRBV6-4
CASAYGGTGSSGELFF
TGTGCCAGCGCTTACGGCGGGACAGGGTCATCCGGGGAGCTGTTTTTT
>TRBJ1-2|few|NA|TRBV14
CASSQRDLTGIYGYTF
TGTGCCAGCAGCCAAAGGGACCTGACAGGAATCTATGGCTACACCTTC
>TRBJ2-1|few|TRBD2|TRBV5-6
CASSSASGREVSEQFF
TGTGCCAGCAGCTCCGCTAGCGGGAGGGAAGTCAGTGAGCAGTTCTTC
>TRBJ2-5|few|TRBD2|TRBV4-3
CASSQNSGEETQYF
TGCGCCAGCAGCCAAAATAGCGGGGAAGAGACCCAGTACTTC
>TRBJ2-2|few|NA|TRBV13
CASSFKPNTGELFF
TGTGCCAGCAGCTTTAAACCGAACACCGGGGAGCTGTTTTTT
>TRBJ2-1|few|TRBD2|TRBV28
CASRSHLLAGGPFWENEQFF
TGTGCCAGCAGGAGCCACTTACTAGCGGGAGGGCCCTTCTGGGAAAATGAGCAGTTCTTC
>TRBJ2-1|few|TRBD2|TRBV5-1
CASSPPGGRSYNEQFF
TGCGCCAGCAGCCCCCCCGGGGGGAGGTCCTACAATGAGCAGTTCTTC
>TRBJ2-1|once|NA|TRBV3-1
CASSLGGTDPFF
TGTGCCAGCAGTCTTGGGGGAACCGACCCCTTCTTC
>TRBJ2-7|NA|TRBD1|TRBV7-2
CASSLVAGQGSYEQYF
TGTGCCAGCAGCTTAGTGGCCGGACAGGGCTCCTACGAGCAGTACTTC
>TRBJ1-6|few|NA|TRBV12-5
CASGNGGVSASPLHF
TGTGCTAGTGGAAATGGGGGGGTTTCTGCTTCACCCCTCCACTTT
>TRBJ2-3|NA|NA|TRBV12-5
CASGLTTGGAGAADTQYF
TGTGCTAGTGGTTTGACAACAGGGGGGGCAGGGGCCGCAGATACGCAGTATTTT
>TRBJ2-5|few|TRBD2|TRBV9
CASSSSETSGGTQYF
TGTGCCAGCAGCTCTTCGGAGACTAGCGGGGGGACCCAGTACTTC
>TRBJ1-2|NA|TRBD1|TRBV11-2
CASSSLYWDRLNYGYTF
TGTGCCAGCAGCTCGCTATACTGGGACAGACTTAACTATGGCTACACCTTC
>TRBJ2-1|NA|NA|TRBV7-2
CASSLVGGLHEQFF
TGTGCCAGCAGCTTAGTGGGGGGGCTTCATGAGCAGTTCTTC
>TRBJ1-5|few|NA|TRBV20-1
CSARDPDRHQPQHF
TGCAGTGCTAGAGATCCCGACAGACATCAGCCCCAGCATTTT
>TRBJ2-1|few|NA|TRBV21-1
CASSTTVRNEQFF
TGTGCCAGCAGCACCACCGTTCGAAATGAGCAGTTCTTC
>TRBJ2-3|NA|TRBD1|TRBV12-3/TRBV12-4
CASSSGGKTSTDTQYF
TGTGCCAGCAGTTCAGGGGGCAAGACTAGCACAGATACGCAGTATTTT
>TRBJ1-1|few|TRBD1|TRBV5-1
CASRLTGTANTEAFF
TGCGCCAGCAGACTCACCGGGACAGCGAACACTGAAGCTTTCTTT
>TRBJ1-1|NA|NA|TRBV7-9
CASSLKPEAFF
TGTGCCAGCAGCTTAAAGCCTGAAGCTTTCTTT
>TRBJ2-1|NA|TRBD1|TRBV12-3/TRBV12-4
CTSSFHGQDNEQFF
TGTACCAGCAGTTTTCACGGACAGGACAATGAGCAGTTCTTC
>TRBJ1-2|few|NA|TRBV11-3
CASSFTERYGYTF
TGTGCCAGCAGCTTCACAGAACGCTATGGCTACACCTTC
>TRBJ1-1|few|NA|TRBV10-3
CAISEPEILTEAFF
TGTGCCATCAGTGAGCCCGAGATTCTCACCGAAGCTTTCTTT
>TRBJ2-5|NA|NA|TRBV7-2
CASSLTDGQETQYF
TGTGCCAGCAGCTTAACGGACGGCCAAGAGACCCAGTACTTC
>TRBJ2-7|NA|NA|TRBV2
CASSEAHRDYEQYF
TGTGCCAGCAGTGAAGCCCACAGAGACTACGAGCAGTACTTC
>TRBJ2-5|NA|NA|TRBV6-6
CASSYVTGNQETQYF
TGTGCCAGCAGTTACGTAACCGGGAACCAAGAGACCCAGTACTTC
>TRBJ2-5|NA|NA|TRBV20-1
CSARTVTQETQYF
TGCAGTGCTAGAACCGTGACTCAAGAGACCCAGTACTTC
>TRBJ2-1|NA|TRBD2|TRBV12-3/TRBV12-4
CASSLAQRGGQFF
TGTGCCAGCAGTTTAGCGCAGCGGGGCGGGCAGTTCTTC
>TRBJ2-3|NA|TRBD1|TRBV9
CASSVGLRGPTDTQYF
TGTGCCAGCAGCGTAGGACTCAGGGGGCCGACAGATACGCAGTATTTT
>TRBJ2-5|few|TRBD2|TRBV12-3/TRBV12-4
CASCLKGLAGPQETQYF
TGTGCCAGCTGTTTAAAGGGACTAGCGGGACCACAAGAGACCCAGTACTTC
>TRBJ1-1|NA|NA|TRBV7-2
CASSLWGWTEAFF
TGTGCCAGCAGCTTATGGGGTTGGACTGAAGCTTTCTTT
>TRBJ2-2|NA|NA|TRBV7-2
CASSLVRSSTGELFF
TGTGCCAGCAGCTTGGTGAGGTCGAGCACCGGGGAGCTGTTTTTT
>TRBJ2-5|few|TRBD1|TRBV12-3/TRBV12-4
CASSATDRGAGTQYF
TGTGCCAGCAGCGCGACCGACAGGGGCGCAGGGACCCAGTACTTC
>TRBJ2-2|NA|NA|TRBV2
CASVGVPYTGELFF
TGTGCCAGCGTCGGGGTTCCGTACACCGGGGAGCTGTTTTTT
>TRBJ1-1|NA|NA|TRBV19
CASSMGIMNTEAFF
TGTGCCAGTAGTATGGGAATTATGAACACTGAAGCTTTCTTT